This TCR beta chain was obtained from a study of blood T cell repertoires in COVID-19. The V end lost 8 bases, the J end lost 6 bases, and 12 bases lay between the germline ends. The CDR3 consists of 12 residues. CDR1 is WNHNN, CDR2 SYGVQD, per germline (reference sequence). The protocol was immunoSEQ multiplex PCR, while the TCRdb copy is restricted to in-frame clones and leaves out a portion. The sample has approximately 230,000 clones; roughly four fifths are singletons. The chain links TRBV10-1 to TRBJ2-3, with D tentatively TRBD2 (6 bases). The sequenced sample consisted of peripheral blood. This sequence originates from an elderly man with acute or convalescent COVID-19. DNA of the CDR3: TGCGCCAGCTCCGGGGGTAGGGATACGCAGTATTTT. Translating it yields CASSGGRDTQYF.